The 9 T cell receptor beta chains presented below share a single source sample, sequenced in a study of breast tumors, draining lymph nodes, adjacent tissues. MiXCR, run by TCRdb on the multiplex PCR reads, gives a single entry per CDR3 protein. The sample shows around 19,000 distinct CDR3 sequences, 32% of them seen only once. Sequencing was done on a sample of breast tumor tissue. The source of these receptors is a female donor with breast cancer. Some clones in this sample may be carry-over from other donors' samples.

This sequence joins TRBV7-2 and TRBJ2-1; 8 bases are a match to TRBD1. Germline V gives CDR1 SGHTA, CDR2 FQGNSA. This CDR3 comprises 14 residues. After removal of 2 bases from V and 6 bases from J, the junction contained 3 bases not matched to a gene. The CDR3 DNA reads TGTGCCAGCAGCTTAATCCAGGGGGCCAATGAGCAGTTCTTC. Protein product: CASSLIQGANEQFF.

This clonotype was picked up many times. V is TRBV14 and J is TRBJ2-7; D is unresolved. Germline-derived CDR1 and CDR2 are SGHDN and FVKESK. The CDR3 runs 13 residues. Trimming pared 1 base from V and 7 bases from J, leaving 11 bases between. The chain's CDR3 is CASSQGGKAEQYF. The DNA of the CDR3 is TGTGCCAGCAGCCAAGGGGGTAAAGCAGAGCAGTACTTC. Full variable domain (remainder filled in from reference TRBV14 and TRBJ2-7): EAGVTQFPSHSVIEKGQTVTLRCDPISGHDNLYWYRRVMGKEIKFLLHFVKESKQDESGMPNNRFLAERTGGTYSTLKVQPAELEDSGVYFCASSQGGKAEQYFGPGTRLTVT.

This clonotype was seen repeatedly, ten times or more. This chain uses TRBV4-3 with TRBJ2-1; TRBD1 is a possible D gene (6 bases). The V end lost 4 bases, the J end lost 7 bases, and 23 bases lay between the germline ends. CDR3 size: 17 residues. Germline V gene data show CDR1 as LGHNA and CDR2 as YSLEER. The CDR3 sequence: CASSLLSFGQLRNEQFF. DNA for the CDR3: TGCGCCAGCAGCCTCCTCTCTTTCGGACAGCTGAGGAATGAGCAGTTCTTC.

This clonotype was observed many times. For the CDR3, the DNA is TGCAGTGCGGGACGACCAGCGGGGAGTTCCAACGAGCAGTACTTC. Residues: CSAGRPAGSSNEQYF. This chain links TRBV20-1 with TRBJ2-7, with 7 bases that match TRBD2. The CDR3 spans 15 residues. In germline, CDR1 is DFQATT, CDR2 SNEGSKA (reference sequence). The junction had 16 bases not matched to a gene; V was cut back by 6 bases and J by 5 bases.

There are many counts of this clonotype. The chain uses TRBV11-2 and TRBJ1-5, with no clear D. V dropped 1 base and J dropped 0 bases, with 10 bases sitting between them. The CDR3 runs to 16 residues. The germline CDR1 and CDR2 sequences are SGHAT and FQNNGV. CDR3 DNA: TGTGCCAGCAGCTTAGGAGGAGCCTATAGCAATCAGCCCCAGCATTTT. This encodes CASSLGGAYSNQPQHF.

This clonotype was detected ten times or more. The rearrangement joins TRBV7-2 to TRBJ2-2, with D perhaps assigned TRBD1 or TRBD2 (5 bases each). Germline CDR1 is SGHTA and CDR2 is FQGNSA. This CDR3 comprises 18 residues. The V and J ends lost 0 bases and 4 bases respectively, with 18 bases between them. The CDR3 sequence: CASSLAPLWGSGTGELFF. Written as DNA, the CDR3 is TGTGCCAGCAGCTTAGCGCCCTTGTGGGGGTCGGGCACCGGGGAGCTGTTTTTT.

By share, this clonotype ranks as medium-sized (0.01 to 0.1%). This CDR3 is CASSRGVTGELFF. The CDR3 DNA sequence: TGTGCCAGCTCCCGAGGGGTCACCGGGGAGCTGTTTTTT. The V and J genes are TRBV7-9 and TRBJ2-2; D tentatively reads TRBD1 or TRBD2 (5 bases each). V was trimmed by 8 bases and J by 4 bases, leaving 11 bases between them. Germline V lookup: CDR1 SEHNR, CDR2 FQNEAQ (reference sequence). This CDR3 contains 13 residues.

In its sample, this clonotype is medium-sized. This chain connects TRBV5-1 to TRBJ2-5, with TRBD1 matching over 10 bases. Looked up from germline, CDR1 is SGHRS and CDR2 is YFSETQ. The CDR3 sequence is 15 residues long. The J segment lost 5 bases and the V segment lost 1 base, leaving 5 bases of the junction unmatched. The CDR3 is CASSLPGQGSETQYF. CDR3 coding DNA: TGCGCCAGCAGCTTGCCGGGACAGGGGTCCGAGACCCAGTACTTC.

This clonotype was counted at least ten times. The V and J genes are TRBV12-5 and TRBJ2-1; 12 nucleotides align to TRBD2. The CDR3 is made up of 16 amino acids. The V gene end was trimmed by 2 bases and the J gene end by 8 bases; junction bases not matched to a gene: 7. CDR1 and CDR2 (germline): LGHNT, FRNRAP. In DNA form, the CDR3 reads TGTGCTAGTGGTTTGCTTCGGACTAGCGGGATTCATGAGCAGTTCTTC. Protein: CASGLLRTSGIHEQFF.